This T cell receptor beta chain was sequenced in a study of control samples from healthy donors and cancer patients. The protocol was immunoSEQ multiplex PCR, while the TCRdb copy is restricted to in-frame clones and leaves out a portion. The table includes 110,000 or so clones, 90% detected once. This clone occurred once. The CDR3 contains 12 residues. The V end was cut by 5 bases, the J end by 3 bases, with 8 bases between. The germline V gene has CDR1 GTSNPN and CDR2 SVGIG (reference sequence). The receptor was derived from a human donor in good health. The donor label of this sample is uncertain. The material sequenced was blood. This chain joins TRBV30 and TRBJ1-5; possible D gene TRBD1, 6 bases. CDR3 sequence reads: CAWGQYNQPQHF. CDR3 nucleotide sequence: TGTGCCTGGGGACAGTACAATCAGCCCCAGCATTTT.